This T cell receptor beta chain is from a study of T cell changes during pregnancy in multiple sclerosis (dated by TCRdb to between 2018 and 2020). Background for the entire study: The study looked at changes in the T cell repertoire across pregnancy in women with multiple sclerosis.

To note about this clone: Its antigen is not yet known. No much larger clone is present one base from it, and per-base qualities are unavailable.

Inclusive of the bounding cysteine and phenylalanine, the CDR3 is 14 residues long. CDR3 DNA only is kept here, 42 bases in frame from base 1. CDR1 MNHGY and CDR2 SAAAGT were looked up in the germline V gene. Germline trimming amounts to 7 bases on V and 4 bases on J, with 7 as the count of junction bases outside the gene matches. Library preparation was by the immunoSEQ multiplex PCR assay. TCRdb mirrors the immuneACCESS table, restricted to in-frame sequences. Some clones are absent from its copies; in checked studies, under half trace to an unresolved V gene, and the reason for the others is unknown. This sample is represented by about 64,000 clones; about 90% of them were singletons. The top ten clonotypes cover more than 2% of the sample.

The chain is encoded by TRBV6-8 joined to TRBJ1-1; TRBD1 matches 9 bases in the middle. The TCR originated in a female donor in good health, enrolled as a control in a pregnancy study. Specimen: peripheral blood, collected in the second trimester of pregnancy. The DNA sequence is TGTGCCAGCACCCGACCGGACAGGGGCACTGAAGCTTTCTTT. Its protein is CASTRPDRGTEAFF.